The 19 T cell receptor beta chains reported below all come from one sample, sequenced in a study of T-cell memory formation after mild COVID-19. TCRdb itself ran the 5' RACE reads through MiXCR, one entry per CDR3 protein. The repertoire holds approximately 300,000 distinct CDR3 sequences, around a sixth seen once, with approximately 20% in the top ten. Input material: PBMCs or a T cell subset sorted from them (not recorded which). The receptor source for this set is a man between 18 and 35 years old who had mild COVID-19 (a few samples of this study predate the infection). Cell type and time point are not known.

This clonotype appeared a few times. The chain carries TRBV28 and TRBJ2-7; 10 nucleotides match TRBD2. V trimming: 6 bases; J trimming: 1 base; junction bases outside the gene matches: 6. This CDR3 is built from 15 residues. CDR1 MDHEN and CDR2 SYDVKM come from the germline V gene. CDR3 sequence reads: CASRGETSGSYEQYF. The DNA of the CDR3 is TGTGCCAGCAGAGGCGAGACTAGCGGGTCCTACGAGCAGTACTTC. Full variable domain (missing parts from reference TRBV28 and TRBJ2-7): DVKVTQSSRYLVKRTGEKVFLECVQDMDHENMFWYRQDPGLGLRLIYFSYDVKMKEKGDIPEGYSVSREKKERFSLILESASTNQTSMYLCASRGETSGSYEQYFGPGTRLTVT.

The chain carries TRBV12-3 or TRBV12-4 and TRBJ2-5; no clear D. The CDR3 contains 13 residues. V lost 3 bases and J lost 2, with 7 bases in between. This CDR3 reads CASSFRSQETQYF. As DNA, the CDR3 is TGTGCCAGCAGTTTCCGGAGTCAAGAGACCCAGTACTTC.

This clonotype was counted only a few times. The rearrangement uses TRBV12-3 or TRBV12-4 and TRBJ2-5; unclear D gene. CDR3 length: 13 residues. V lost 0 bases and J 5 bases, leaving 7 bases between the germline ends. The CDR3 nucleotides read TGTGCCAGCAGTTTAGCCCCCTTGGAGACCCAGTACTTC. This translates into CASSLAPLETQYF.

This clonotype has more than one count but fewer than ten. The V gene is TRBV14, the J gene TRBJ1-2; tentative D call: TRBD1 (6 bases). Per the germline V gene, CDR1 is SGHDN and CDR2 is FVKESK. V lost 4 bases, J lost 5 bases, and 8 bases lay in between. The CDR3 is 12 amino acids. The CDR3 is CASSPGQYGYTF. In DNA, the CDR3 is TGTGCCAGCAGCCCCGGACAGTATGGCTACACCTTC.

The chain employs TRBV12-3 or TRBV12-4 and TRBJ2-7, with a possible D match to TRBD2 (7 bases). V lost 3 bases and J lost 7, with 13 bases in between. The CDR3 has 13 residues. The CDR3 region is CASSFGGRGEQYF. The CDR3 nucleotides read TGTGCCAGCAGTTTCGGGGGGCGAGGGGAGCAGTACTTC.

J is TRBJ2-2 and V is TRBV6-6; D remains unclear. CDR3 size: 14 residues. Germline loops: CDR1 MNHNY, CDR2 SVGAGI (reference sequence). V was cut by 0 bases and J by 4 bases, with 6 bases left in between. CDR3 bases: TGTGCCAGCAGTTACTCTGAAGCCACCGGGGAGCTGTTTTTT. It codes for CASSYSEATGELFF.

This clonotype has a handful of counts. This chain connects TRBV6-2 or TRBV6-3 to TRBJ1-2; the D gene is possibly TRBD1 (5 bases). The CDR3 is 13 residues long. Germline V gene lookup returns CDR1 MNHEY and CDR2 SVGEGT. V was cut by 7 bases and J by 4 bases, with 13 bases left in between. The chain's CDR3 is CASTDSSGYGYTF. CDR3 in DNA: TGTGCCAGCACCGACAGTAGTGGCTATGGCTACACCTTC.

This chain links TRBV15 with TRBJ2-2, with a possible D match to TRBD2 (5 bases). CDR1 LNHNV and CDR2 YYDKDF come from the germline V gene (reference sequence). V was trimmed by 6 bases and J by 8 bases, leaving 16 bases between them. This CDR3 comprises 14 residues. The CDR3 DNA reads TGTGCCACCAGTCGTGCGGGTAGTGTTGGGGAGCTGTTTTTT. It specifies CATSRAGSVGELFF.

This chain links TRBV30 with TRBJ2-5; the D gene is possibly TRBD1 (5 bases). CDR3 length: 12 residues. V gave up 6 bases and J gave up 9 bases, with 17 bases separating them. Germline V gene lookup returns CDR1 GTSNPN and CDR2 SVGIG (reference sequence). As DNA, the CDR3 is TGTGCCTGTACGTGCACAGGAAACGCCCAGTACTTC. Residues: CACTCTGNAQYF. Based on the CDR3 plus reference TRBV30 and TRBJ2-5, the full variable domain is SQTIHQWPATLVQPVGSPLSLECTVEGTSNPNLYWYRQAAGRGLQLLFYSVGIGQISSEVPQNLSASRPQDRQFILSSKKLLLSDSGFYLCACTCTGNAQYFGPGTRLLVL.

This clonotype was detected a few times. The rearrangement links TRBV6-5 to TRBJ2-3; a possible D gene is TRBD1 (5 bases). CDR1 is MNHEY, CDR2 SVGAGI, per germline. The CDR3 totals 13 residues. V shed 10 bases and J shed 1 base, with 12 bases lying between them. CDR3 protein: CATQGPGTDTQYF. For the CDR3, the DNA is TGTGCCACCCAGGGCCCGGGCACAGATACGCAGTATTTT.

Written as DNA, the CDR3 is TGTGCCAGCAGCCATCTTCAGGGACCGTACATTTACAATGAGCAGTTCTTC. Residues: CASSHLQGPYIYNEQFF. The rearrangement joins TRBV11-2 to TRBJ2-1; the D gene could be TRBD1 or TRBD2 (5 bases each). The V and J ends lost 5 bases and 4 bases respectively, with 21 bases between them. Germline CDR1 is SGHAT and CDR2 is FQNNGV. This CDR3 spans 17 amino acids.

The sample holds a few counts of this clonotype. The V and J genes are TRBV11-2 and TRBJ2-5; the D is unclear. Per the germline V gene, CDR1 is SGHAT and CDR2 is FQNNGV. Trimming took 1 base from V and 5 from J, leaving 14 bases between them. The length of the CDR3 is 15 residues. The CDR3 nucleotides read TGTGCCAGCAGCTTAGTTCTTTCGGACGGGGAGACCCAGTACTTC. Translating gives CASSLVLSDGETQYF.

The chain joins TRBV7-6 to TRBJ2-3; no clear D gene. Between the trimmed V and J ends, which lost 6 bases and 0 bases, there was a span of 10 bases. The CDR3 covers 14 residues. Germline lookup yields CDR1 SGHVS and CDR2 FNYEAQ. The CDR3 protein is CASRADPSTDTQYF. The DNA for the CDR3 is TGTGCCAGCAGGGCAGACCCTAGCACAGATACGCAGTATTTT.

This clonotype has more than one count but fewer than ten. This chain joins TRBV20-1 and TRBJ2-3, with 11 bases that match TRBD2. V was pared by 6 bases and J by 3 bases, with 8 bases of the junction left unmatched. The germline V gene has CDR1 DFQATT and CDR2 SNEGSKA (reference sequence). The length of the CDR3 is 15 residues. The CDR3 DNA follows: TGCAGTGCCGGGAATAGCGGGGGGGCGACAGATACGCAGTATTTT. Its translation: CSAGNSGGATDTQYF.

This clonotype has just a few counts. The chain is built from TRBV12-3 or TRBV12-4 and TRBJ2-7, with D tentatively TRBD1 (6 bases). CDR3 length: 14 amino acids. The germline V and J ends were trimmed by 5 bases and 6 bases, with 17 bases remaining between them. CDR3 residues: CASSTSGQQGEQYF. DNA for the CDR3: TGTGCCAGCAGTACCTCTGGACAACAGGGCGAGCAGTACTTC.

DNA of the CDR3: TGTGCCAGCAGCCTTTATATAGGAAAACTGTTTTTT. Protein product: CASSLYIGKLFF. The gene calls are TRBV7-2 and TRBJ1-4; no firm D call. Looked up from germline, CDR1 is SGHTA and CDR2 is FQGNSA. The CDR3 contains 12 residues. V was shortened by 5 bases and J by 10 bases, with 11 bases between the two germline ends.

This rearrangement joins TRBV9 to TRBJ2-4; TRBD2 might be the D (6 bases). This CDR3 comprises 15 residues. CDR1 and CDR2 from the germline V gene are SGDLS and YYNGEE. V shed 1 base and J shed 6 bases, with 14 bases lying between them. The CDR3 region is CASSVRGSRGNIQYF. CDR3 DNA sequence: TGTGCCAGCAGCGTACGGGGGAGTAGGGGAAACATTCAGTACTTC.

The chain recombines TRBV6-5 with TRBJ2-5; unclear D gene. Germline CDR1 and CDR2: MNHEY and SVGAGI. The length of the CDR3 is 13 residues. Trimming cost V 0 bases and J 10 bases, with 12 bases left between them. In DNA form, the CDR3 reads TGTGCCAGCAGTTACTCGATTACAGCGAACCAGTACTTC. Translated, it gives CASSYSITANQYF.

This clonotype was picked up a small number of times. The chain is built from TRBV15 and TRBJ1-6; D is perhaps TRBD1 (5 bases). Per germline, CDR1 LNHNV and CDR2 YYDKDF (reference sequence). The CDR3 is 12 amino acids. Trimming pared 6 bases from V and 14 bases from J, leaving 14 bases between. Here the CDR3 reads CATRRDSATLHF. Written as DNA, the CDR3 is TGTGCCACCAGGCGGGACTCGGCCACCCTCCACTTT.